The rows below give T cell receptor beta chains drawn from one sample of a study of T cells in narcolepsy. The repertoire was sequenced with immunoSEQ multiplex PCR; TCRdb's copy has only in-frame clones and lacks some. The sample includes approximately 24,000 clones, about 79% of them seen just once. Material: CD45RA- memory CD4+ T cells from PBMCs. The source of these receptors is a human donor with narcolepsy. Both conserved end residues are trimmed from each CDR3.

V: TRBV4-1; CDR3: ASSQGGRQPQH
V: TRBV5-4; CDR3: ASSTEIGGEAF
V: TRBV7-2; CDR3: ASSLSQLIGYT
V: TRBV7-6; CDR3: ASSLEPNGAKNIQY
V: TRBV6-1; CDR3: ASSVVDTGELF
V: TRBV28; CDR3: ASSLLATSYTEAF
V: TRBV28; CDR3: ATERDGKAF
V: TRBV27; CDR3: ASSLGRTGQPQH
V: TRBV27; CDR3: ASSFTSVTGELF
V: TRBV5-1; CDR3: ASSPTTPGQGGGYT
V: TRBV5-1; CDR3: ASSLEVGGTGELF
V: TRBV15; CDR3: ATSRDRGTSEQY
V: TRBV5-1; CDR3: ASSLAQGGTDTEAF
V: TRBV30; CDR3: AWSITGGNYGYT
V: TRBV19; CDR3: ASSLLGGNTIY
V: TRBV7-8; CDR3: ASSPLDGSGNTIY
V: TRBV2; CDR3: ASSEAIFSNQPQH
V: TRBV5-5; CDR3: ASSFGTGAGNTIY
V: TRBV11-3; CDR3: ASSFRLGQETQY
V: TRBV5-1; CDR3: ASSLDGQGSGNTIY
V: TRBV2; CDR3: ASIEGDTRPYEQY
V: TRBV6-4; CDR3: ASSDPAGRLSITNYGYT
V: TRBV2; CDR3: ASTTGTGNEKLF
V: TRBV29-1; CDR3: SVARDQSGEAF
V: TRBV6-5; CDR3: ASSYIPLTSYNEQF
V: TRBV7-2; CDR3: ASSSLISGGGTDTQY
V: TRBV5-4; CDR3: ASQPLAVGSGANVLT
V: TRBV5-4; CDR3: ASSTGQMNTEAF
V: TRBV5-1; CDR3: ASSFGTYRGLSKNIQY
V: TRBV6-5; CDR3: ASSYGYANTEAF
V: TRBV30; CDR3: AAIGGRQPEAF
V: TRBV6-6; CDR3: ATRDRRDTEAF
V: TRBV13; CDR3: ASSSRQFGEQF
V: TRBV2; CDR3: ASRGDTFNQPQH
V: TRBV9; CDR3: ASSGGQNTGELF
V: TRBV5-1; CDR3: ASSLVGGGNEKLF
V: TRBV30; CDR3: AWSSLPSSMTEAF
V: TRBV19; CDR3: ASRGGRTMNTEAF
V: TRBV28; CDR3: ASSFGGGNIQY